This T cell receptor (beta chain) stems from a study of Ad26.COV2.S vaccination and SARS-CoV-2 variants. This sample's treatment: 15 to 20 received Ad26.COV2.S at low or high dose, single or two shots; a few received placebo; per-sample allocation not given. On day 63 after the first injection, vaccine and placebo recipients gave samples. The CDR3 loop spans 14 amino acids. Germline V gene sequence: CDR1 KGHDR, CDR2 SFDVKD. Trimming removed 10 bases from V and 3 bases from J; junction bases left unmatched: 8. Clones were sequenced by immunoSEQ multiplex PCR, and TCRdb holds only the in-frame ones, with some missing. The sample yields about 350,000 clones, 80% to 90% seen once.

The receptor was derived from a person aged 18-60 years who received the Ad26.COV2.S COVID-19 vaccine or a placebo. The starting material was peripheral blood, obtained in a trial of Ad26.COV2.S vaccine versus placebo. This chain uses TRBV24-1 with TRBJ2-3; 8 positions agree with TRBD2. This CDR3 reads CATKRQRETDTQYF. The CDR3 nucleotides are TGTGCCACGAAACGACAGCGGGAGACAGATACGCAGTATTTT.